This TCR beta chain was identified during a study of blood T cell repertoires in COVID-19. On the study more broadly: Researchers got acute and convalescent COVID-19 samples from the United States, Italy and Spain. PBMCs, B-cell-depleted T cells, or T cells were the source of the cDNA or gDNA that made up the material.

A Seattle source enrolled patients during active infection and followed them longitudinally. The germline V gene has CDR1 MRHNA and CDR2 SNTAGT. The germline V and J ends were trimmed by 4 bases and 10 bases, with 11 bases remaining between them. The CDR3 length is 13 residues. Data came from immunoSEQ multiplex PCR; TCRdb stores just in-frame clones and leaves some out. This repertoire shows approximately 190,000 clones, about 80% found once; its top ten account for approximately 7.8%. The origin of this receptor is a woman in her fifties or sixties with COVID-19, enrolled during active disease. This chain connects TRBV6-4 to TRBJ1-6, with D perhaps matching TRBD1 (5 bases). The sequenced sample consisted of peripheral blood. Written as DNA, the CDR3 is TGTGCCAGCAGTGTAGGGGATGGCTCACCCCTCCACTTT. Translating it yields CASSVGDGSPLHF.